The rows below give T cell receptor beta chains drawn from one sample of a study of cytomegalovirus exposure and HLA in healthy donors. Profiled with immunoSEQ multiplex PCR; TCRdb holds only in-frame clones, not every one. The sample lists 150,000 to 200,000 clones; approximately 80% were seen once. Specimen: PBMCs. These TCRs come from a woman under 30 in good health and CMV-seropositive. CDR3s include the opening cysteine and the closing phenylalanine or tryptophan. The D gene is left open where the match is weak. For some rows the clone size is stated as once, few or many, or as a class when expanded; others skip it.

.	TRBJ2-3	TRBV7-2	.	CASSLGGLASDTQYF	TGTGCCAGCAGCTTAGGAGGCCTAGCTTCAGATACGCAGTATTTT
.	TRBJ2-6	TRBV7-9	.	CASSTAGANVLTF	TGTGCCAGCAGTACGGCTGGGGCCAACGTCCTGACTTTC
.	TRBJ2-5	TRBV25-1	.	CASSEDRLQETQYF	TGTGCCAGCAGTGAGGACAGACTCCAAGAGACCCAGTACTTC
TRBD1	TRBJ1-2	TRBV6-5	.	CASTRTGNYGYTF	TGTGCCAGCACAAGGACAGGGAACTATGGCTACACCTTC
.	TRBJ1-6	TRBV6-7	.	CASSSSSYNSPLHF	TGTGCCAGCAGTAGTAGCTCCTATAATTCACCCCTCCACTTT
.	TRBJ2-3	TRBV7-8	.	CASRQTVREVGTDTQYF	TGTGCCAGCAGACAAACCGTCCGTGAAGTGGGCACAGATACGCAGTATTTT
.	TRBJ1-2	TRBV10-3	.	CASKKVEADADYGYTF	TGTGCCAGTAAAAAGGTAGAGGCAGACGCAGACTATGGCTACACCTTC
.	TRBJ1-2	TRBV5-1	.	CASSLDRSRVGYTF	TGCGCCAGCAGCCTTGACCGATCCAGGGTCGGCTACACCTTC
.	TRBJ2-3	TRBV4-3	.	CASSQQATDTQYF	TGCGCCAGCAGCCAGCAGGCAACAGATACGCAGTATTTT
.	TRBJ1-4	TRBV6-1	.	CASSEASGAGELFF	TGTGCCAGCAGTGAAGCTAGTGGGGCGGGGGAACTGTTTTTT
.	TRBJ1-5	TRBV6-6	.	CASNRESNQPQHF	TGTGCCAGCAACAGGGAAAGCAATCAGCCCCAGCATTTT
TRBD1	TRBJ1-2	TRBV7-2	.	CASTLTGTGGSEGYTF	TGTGCCAGCACCCTTACCGGGACAGGGGGCTCGGAAGGCTACACCTTC
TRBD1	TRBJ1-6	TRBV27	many	CASSLWDRGSPLHF	TGTGCCAGCAGTTTATGGGACAGGGGTTCACCCCTCCACTTT
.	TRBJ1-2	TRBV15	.	CATSRATAISGGYTF	TGTGCCACCAGCAGAGCGACAGCTATATCAGGAGGCTACACCTTC
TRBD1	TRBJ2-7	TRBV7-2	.	CASSLAHFGTVTYEQYF	TGTGCCAGCAGCTTAGCTCATTTCGGGACAGTAACCTACGAGCAGTACTTC
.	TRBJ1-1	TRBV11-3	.	CASSPSPGRVADPEAFF	TGTGCCAGCAGCCCTTCACCGGGCAGGGTGGCAGACCCTGAAGCTTTCTTT
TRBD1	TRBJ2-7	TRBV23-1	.	CASSQSIPFGTEFYEQYF	TGCGCCAGCAGTCAATCGATCCCGTTCGGGACAGAATTCTACGAGCAGTACTTC
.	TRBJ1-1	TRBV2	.	CASKVREGTEAFF	TGTGCCAGCAAGGTCAGGGAGGGCACTGAAGCTTTCTTT
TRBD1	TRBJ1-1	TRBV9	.	CASSSRQGGPEAFF	TGTGCCAGCAGCTCAAGGCAGGGGGGACCTGAAGCTTTCTTT
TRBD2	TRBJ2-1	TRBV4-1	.	CASSPGLEGEQFF	TGCGCCAGCAGCCCCGGACTAGAGGGCGAGCAGTTCTTC
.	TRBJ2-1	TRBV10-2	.	CASSDPYEQFF	TGCGCCAGCAGTGATCCCTATGAGCAGTTCTTC
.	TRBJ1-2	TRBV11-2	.	CASSLVAGNGGYTF	TGTGCCAGCAGCTTAGTCGCAGGGAATGGTGGCTACACCTTC
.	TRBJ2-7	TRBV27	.	CASSLIPLGGYEQYF	TGTGCCAGCAGTTTAATCCCCCTAGGGGGCTACGAGCAGTACTTC
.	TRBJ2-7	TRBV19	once	CASSIHTGSSYEQYF	TGTGCCAGTAGTATACATACAGGGAGCTCCTACGAGCAGTACTTC
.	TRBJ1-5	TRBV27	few	CASRLTGFSNQPQHF	TGTGCCAGCAGGCTGACAGGATTTAGCAATCAGCCCCAGCATTTT
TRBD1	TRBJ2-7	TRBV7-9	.	CASSYTGTGVHEQYF	TGTGCCAGCAGCTACACCGGGACAGGGGTCCACGAGCAGTACTTC
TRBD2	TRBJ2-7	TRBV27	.	CASSLEYGGGTAYF	TGTGCCAGCAGTTTAGAGTACGGGGGAGGGACGGCGTACTTC
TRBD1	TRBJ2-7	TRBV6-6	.	CASSQPGQGHYEQYF	TGTGCCAGCAGTCAGCCGGGACAGGGCCACTACGAGCAGTACTTC
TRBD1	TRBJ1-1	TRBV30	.	CAWTRGQGTAFF	TGTGCCTGGACCAGGGGACAGGGGACAGCTTTCTTT
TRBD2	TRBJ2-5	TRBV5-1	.	CASSGASGGYQETQYF	TGCGCCAGCAGCGGTGCTAGCGGGGGTTACCAAGAGACCCAGTACTTC
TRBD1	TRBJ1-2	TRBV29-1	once	CSVEETGGEGYTF	TGCAGCGTTGAAGAGACAGGGGGCGAGGGCTACACCTTC
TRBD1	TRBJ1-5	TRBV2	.	CASRPTEGGQGAHSNQPQHF	TGTGCCAGCAGACCGACCGAGGGGGGACAGGGGGCTCATAGCAATCAGCCCCAGCATTTT
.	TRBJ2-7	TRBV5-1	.	CASSLEGYEQYF	TGCGCCAGCAGCCTCGAGGGATACGAGCAGTACTTC
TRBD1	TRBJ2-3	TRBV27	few	CASSLGTGARNTQYF	TGTGCCAGCAGTTTAGGGACAGGGGCTCGTAATACGCAGTATTTT
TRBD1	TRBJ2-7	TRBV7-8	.	CASVTGQGFYEQYF	TGTGCCAGCGTAACGGGACAGGGATTTTACGAGCAGTACTTC
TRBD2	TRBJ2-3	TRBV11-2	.	CASRRLAEHRGTQYF	TGTGCCAGCAGAAGGCTAGCGGAGCACAGAGGTACGCAGTATTTT
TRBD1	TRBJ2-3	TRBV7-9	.	CASSTGQGTTDTQYF	TGTGCCAGCAGTACTGGACAGGGAACGACAGATACGCAGTATTTT
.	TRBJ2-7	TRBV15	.	CATSRDKRVGYEQYF	TGTGCCACCAGCAGAGATAAACGGGTTGGATACGAGCAGTACTTC
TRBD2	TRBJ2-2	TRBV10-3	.	CAIMEGRNSGGTNTGELFF	TGTGCCATCATGGAGGGCAGGAATAGCGGGGGAACGAACACCGGGGAGCTGTTTTTT
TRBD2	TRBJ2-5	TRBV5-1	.	CATSTSGGYQETQYF	TGCGCCACCAGCACGAGCGGGGGGTACCAAGAGACCCAGTACTTC
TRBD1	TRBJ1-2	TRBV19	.	CASTPDRGMIYGYTF	TGTGCCAGTACCCCGGACAGGGGTATGATCTATGGCTACACCTTC
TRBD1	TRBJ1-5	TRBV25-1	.	CASRGQGSNQPQHF	TGTGCCAGCAGAGGACAGGGGAGCAATCAGCCCCAGCATTTT
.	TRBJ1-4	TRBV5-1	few	CASSSRTVENEKLFF	TGTGCCAGCAGCTCTAGGACAGTAGAAAATGAAAAACTGTTTTTT
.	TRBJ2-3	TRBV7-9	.	CASSLSEPSRDTQYF	TGTGCCAGCAGCTTATCAGAACCTAGCAGAGATACGCAGTATTTT
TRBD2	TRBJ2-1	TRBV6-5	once	CASSWGGNEQFF	TGTGCCAGCAGTTGGGGGGGCAATGAGCAGTTCTTC
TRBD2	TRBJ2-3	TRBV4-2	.	CASSQDVRSGGAGTQYF	TGTGCCAGCAGCCAAGATGTTAGAAGCGGGGGGGCTGGTACGCAGTATTTT
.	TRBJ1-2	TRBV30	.	CAWDTFNYGYTF	TGTGCCTGGGACACCTTCAACTATGGCTACACCTTC
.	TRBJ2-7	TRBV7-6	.	CASSLAQGTTHEQYF	TGTGCCAGCAGCTTAGCCCAGGGGACCACCCACGAGCAGTACTTC
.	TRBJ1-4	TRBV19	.	CASRAYATNEKLFF	TGTGCCAGTAGAGCGTATGCAACTAATGAAAAACTGTTTTTT
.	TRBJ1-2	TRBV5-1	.	CASSLGTVNYGYTF	TGCGCCAGCAGCTTGGGGACAGTTAATTATGGCTACACCTTC
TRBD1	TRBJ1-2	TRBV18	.	CASSPIGTGAYGYTF	TGTGCCAGCTCACCAATAGGGACAGGGGCCTATGGCTACACCTTC
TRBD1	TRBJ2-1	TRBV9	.	CASSAAGQGVSYNEQFF	TGTGCCAGCAGCGCAGCGGGACAGGGGGTTTCCTACAATGAGCAGTTCTTC
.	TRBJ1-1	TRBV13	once	CASSLWVSAGNTEAFF	TGTGCCAGCAGCTTATGGGTATCTGCGGGGAACACTGAAGCTTTCTTT
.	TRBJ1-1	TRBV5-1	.	CVSYRTSMNTEAFF	TGCGTCAGCTACCGGACTTCAATGAACACTGAAGCTTTCTTT
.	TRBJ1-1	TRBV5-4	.	CASSLGGNTEAFF	TGTGCCAGCAGCTTGGGAGGGAACACTGAAGCTTTCTTT
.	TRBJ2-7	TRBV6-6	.	CASSPRPPRTLTQYF	TGTGCCAGCAGCCCTCGACCCCCTAGAACCCTAACGCAGTACTTC
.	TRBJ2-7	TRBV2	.	CASSAAGRPYEQYF	TGTGCCAGCAGTGCCGCAGGGCGGCCCTACGAGCAGTACTTC
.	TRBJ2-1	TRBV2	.	CASSEGRGAYNEQFF	TGTGCCAGCAGTGAGGGGCGGGGAGCCTACAATGAGCAGTTCTTC
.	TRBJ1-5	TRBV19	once	CASQTGVRPHQPQHF	TGTGCCAGTCAAACCGGGGTCCGACCCCATCAGCCCCAGCATTTT